What follows describes a single TCR beta chain. These data originate in a study of pediatric ulcerative colitis. Method: immunoSEQ multiplex PCR; TCRdb's copy keeps in-frame clones and lacks some. The sample carries 15,000 to 20,000 clones, 65% to 75% recorded once. During colonoscopy, one to two rectal pinch biopsies were collected. This CDR3 comprises 15 residues. Germline V gives CDR1 SQVTM, CDR2 ANQGSEA. V was trimmed by 5 bases and J by 2 bases, leaving 16 bases between them. The chain uses TRBV29-1 and TRBJ2-4; D is possibly TRBD2 (5 bases). Sequenced: gut tissue. This TCR derives from a girl aged 10-17 years with moderate ulcerative colitis. CDR3 sequence: CSVLVGGSSKNIQYF. The CDR3 DNA reads TGCAGCGTTCTGGTTGGAGGCTCGTCCAAAAACATTCAGTACTTC.